The 18 T cell receptor beta chains presented below share a single source sample, sequenced in a study of blood T cell repertoires in COVID-19. Here immunoSEQ multiplex PCR was the method, and the copy in TCRdb shows in-frame clones only, minus some. The data contain about 120,000 clones, about 79% of them seen just once; the ten biggest clones take up about 40%. The sample was peripheral blood. The receptors were gathered from a middle-aged man with active or convalescent COVID-19.

Points on this clone: The same CDR3 is also encoded by other DNA sequences in this sample. The chain uses TRBV19 and TRBJ2-5, with D possibly matching TRBD1 (6 bases). The length of the CDR3 is 15 residues. Germline values: CDR1 LNHDA, CDR2 SQIVND (reference sequence). The V gene lost 1 base and the J gene lost 5 bases, with 14 bases spanning the gap. The DNA of the CDR3 is TGTGCCAGTAGTATAGGAGGGCAGGGGCTGGAGACCCAGTACTTC. This codes for CASSIGGQGLETQYF. The full variable domain, in which reference TRBV19 and TRBJ2-5 provide the parts outside the CDR3, is DGGITQSPKYLFRKEGQNVTLSCEQNLNHDAMYWYRQDPGQGLRLIYYSQIVNDFQKGDIAEGYSVSREKKESFPLTVTSAQKNPTAFYLCASSIGGQGLETQYFGPGTRLLVL.

The CDR3 bases are TGTGCCAGCAGCGTGACAGGTGCCGAGCGGGAAAAACTGTTTTTT. This codes for CASSVTGAEREKLFF. The chain joins TRBV5-5 to TRBJ1-4, with D perhaps matching TRBD1 (6 bases). The V and J ends lost 4 bases and 8 bases respectively, with 18 bases between them. The germline V gene encodes CDR1 SGHKS and CDR2 YYEKEE (reference sequence). This CDR3 has 15 residues.

The V gene is TRBV6-1, the J gene TRBJ2-1, with 8 bases lining up with TRBD2. The CDR3 is 15 residues long. Germline lookup yields CDR1 MNHNS and CDR2 SASEGT. The J segment lost 8 bases and the V segment lost 2 bases, leaving 8 bases of the junction unmatched. As DNA, the CDR3 is TGTGCCAGCAGTGAAATGAGCGGGAGTGGGTATGAGCAGTTCTTC. It specifies CASSEMSGSGYEQFF.

This clone turned up a few times. The chain joins TRBV14 to TRBJ1-3; no clear D gene. There are 14 residues in the CDR3. The germline V gene encodes CDR1 SGHDN and CDR2 FVKESK. V was shortened by 6 bases and J by 3 bases, with 12 bases between the two germline ends. The CDR3 sequence: CASSGRVGGNTIYF. CDR3 sequence (DNA): TGTGCCAGCAGTGGGAGGGTCGGTGGAAACACCATATATTTT.

Here the CDR3 reads CATTGASGDSYNEQFF. The CDR3 DNA reads as TGTGCCACCACTGGGGCTAGCGGAGATTCCTACAATGAGCAGTTCTTC. The chain couples TRBV24-1 to TRBJ2-1, with 7 nucleotides matching TRBD2. The V segment lost 8 bases and the J segment 1 base; nucleotides outside the gene matches: 10. Germline CDR1 reads KGHDR; CDR2 reads SFDVKD. The CDR3 is 16 amino acids.

J is TRBJ2-1 and V is TRBV5-4; 10 bases are a match to TRBD2. The CDR3 contains 16 residues. After removal of 3 bases from V and 6 bases from J, the junction contained 9 bases not matched to a gene. Per germline, CDR1 SGHNT and CDR2 YYREEE (reference sequence). CDR3: CASSSIAGGLSNEQFF. For the CDR3, the DNA is TGTGCCAGCAGCTCCATAGCGGGGGGTCTATCCAATGAGCAGTTCTTC.

This clone appeared a single time. V is TRBV2 and J is TRBJ2-1; 10 nucleotides align to TRBD2. This CDR3 spans 14 amino acids. Germline lookup yields CDR1 SNHLY and CDR2 FYNNEI. The ends lost 5 bases at V and 6 bases at J; junction bases unmatched: 4. The CDR3 region is CASSTSGVGNEQFF. The DNA of the CDR3 is TGTGCCAGCAGTACTAGCGGGGTTGGCAATGAGCAGTTCTTC.

CDR3 amino acids: CASSAQGVEYNEQFF. The CDR3 nucleotides read TGTGCCAGCAGTGCCCAGGGGGTAGAGTACAATGAGCAGTTCTTC. The chain has TRBV2 and TRBJ2-1; TRBD1 matches at 7 bases. There are 15 residues in the CDR3. Germline V gives CDR1 SNHLY, CDR2 FYNNEI. The V segment lost 4 bases and the J segment 4 bases; nucleotides outside the gene matches: 7. The whole variable domain, filled in from reference TRBV2 and TRBJ2-1, reads EPEVTQTPSHQVTQMGQEVILRCVPISNHLYFYWYRQILGQKVEFLVSFYNNEISEKSEIFDDQFSVERPDGSNFTLKIRSTKLEDSAMYFCASSAQGVEYNEQFFGPGTRLTVL.

This clone was detected only once. The CDR3 coding sequence is TGTGCCTGGAGTGTACAGGGGTCGCTCTATGGCTACACCTTC. This sequence encodes CAWSVQGSLYGYTF. The chain uses TRBV30 and TRBJ1-2, with TRBD1 matching 7 bases. The germline gives CDR1 GTSNPN, CDR2 SVGIG (reference sequence). V trimming: 0 bases; J trimming: 4 bases; junction bases outside the gene matches: 5. The CDR3 consists of 14 residues.

The chain combines TRBV4-1 with TRBJ1-2, with TRBD1 identical over 8 bases. With 0 bases clipped from V and 8 bases from J, the junction kept 8 bases outside the gene matches. The CDR3 covers 15 residues. In germline, CDR1 is MGHRA, CDR2 YSYEKL. The CDR3 bases are TGCGCCAGCAGCCAAGAAGGGCAGGGGGCTAGAGGCTACACCTTC. Translation gives CASSQEGQGARGYTF.

This clone has a single count. The gene calls are TRBV4-1 and TRBJ1-2, with a weak D call TRBD1 (5 bases). CDR1 and CDR2 (germline): MGHRA, YSYEKL. The CDR3 has 14 residues. V was trimmed by 0 bases and J by 7 bases, leaving 12 bases between them. The DNA of the CDR3 is TGCGCCAGCAGCCAAGACAGGGTTGTCCGTGGCTACACCTTC. Translating gives CASSQDRVVRGYTF.

This clone has just a few counts. The CDR3 loop reads CASSPPRQGSYNEQFF. CDR3 DNA: TGTGCCAGCAGTCCGCCCAGACAGGGTTCCTACAATGAGCAGTTCTTC. V and J are TRBV27 and TRBJ2-1; 7 bases align to TRBD1. V was clipped by 5 bases and J by 1 base; unmatched bases: 8. CDR1 is MNHEY, CDR2 SMNVEV, per germline (reference sequence). CDR3 size: 16 residues.

This clone was observed a few times. The genes are TRBV24-1 and TRBJ2-2; D gene uncertain. Trimming pared 5 bases from V and 9 bases from J, leaving 9 bases between. The germline CDR1 and CDR2 sequences are KGHDR and SFDVKD. The CDR3 loop spans 12 amino acids. CDR3 loop: CATSGPFRELFF. DNA for the CDR3: TGTGCCACCAGTGGTCCATTCCGGGAGCTGTTTTTT.

This sequence joins TRBV29-1 and TRBJ2-1; 14 bases line up with TRBD2. The CDR3 has 17 amino acids. V dropped 6 bases and J dropped 1; count of bases not matched to a gene: 8. Germline V CDR1 and CDR2: SQVTM, ANQGSEA. The CDR3 DNA follows: TGCAGCGTCCTGACTAGCGGGAGGGTTCGGTCCTACAATGAGCAGTTCTTC. Encoded protein: CSVLTSGRVRSYNEQFF.

This clone came up once. V is TRBV12-2 and J is TRBJ1-1; TRBD1 reflects the table's D call only, with no check against the DNA. TRBV12-2 is designated a pseudogene. This CDR3 has 16 residues. The CDR3 reads CASRLGLGGRPTEAFF. CDR3 bases: TGTGCAAGTCGCTTAGGGTTAGGGGGTCGTCCCACTGAAGCTTTCTTT.

This clone was seen a single time. The chain employs TRBV9 and TRBJ2-1, with TRBD2 as a possible D gene (6 bases). Looked up from germline, CDR1 is SGDLS and CDR2 is YYNGEE. This CDR3 has 15 residues. V lost 0 bases, J lost 7 bases, and 14 bases lay in between. The CDR3 DNA reads as TGTGCCAGCAGCGTAGTGGGGGGTGGAATAAATGAGCAGTTCTTC. Amino acid sequence: CASSVVGGGINEQFF.

The rearrangement links TRBV7-3 to TRBJ2-5, with 8 positions matching TRBD1. From germline, CDR1 is SGHTA and CDR2 FQGTGA. The CDR3 is 13 residues long. The V gene end was trimmed by 5 bases and the J gene end by 5 bases; junction bases not matched to a gene: 4. The CDR3 loop is CASSPQGAETQYF. As DNA, the CDR3 is TGTGCCAGCAGCCCCCAGGGGGCCGAGACCCAGTACTTC.

The CDR3, as DNA: TGTGCCAGCAGCGTAAGCAGCGGGGGGGAGACCCAGTACTTC. This translates into CASSVSSGGETQYF. The chain combines TRBV9 with TRBJ2-5, with 9 bases matching TRBD2. Per the germline V gene, CDR1 is SGDLS and CDR2 is YYNGEE. The J segment lost 5 bases and the V segment lost 1 base, leaving 3 bases of the junction unmatched. The CDR3 contains 14 residues.